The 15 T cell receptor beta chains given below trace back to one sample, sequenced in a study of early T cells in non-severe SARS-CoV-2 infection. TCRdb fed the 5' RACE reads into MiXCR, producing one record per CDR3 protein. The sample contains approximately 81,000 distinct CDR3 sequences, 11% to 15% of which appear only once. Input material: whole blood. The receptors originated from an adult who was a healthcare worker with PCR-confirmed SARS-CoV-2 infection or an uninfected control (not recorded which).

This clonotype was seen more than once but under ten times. The CDR3 bases are TGTGCCAGCAGTTACAGGGACCAAGAGACCCAGTACTTC. Its protein is CASSYRDQETQYF. The V call is TRBV6-6, the J call TRBJ2-5; D is unresolved. Trimming cost V 2 bases and J 0 bases, with 4 bases left between them. The germline V gene encodes CDR1 MNHNY and CDR2 SVGAGI (reference sequence). This CDR3 region has 13 residues.

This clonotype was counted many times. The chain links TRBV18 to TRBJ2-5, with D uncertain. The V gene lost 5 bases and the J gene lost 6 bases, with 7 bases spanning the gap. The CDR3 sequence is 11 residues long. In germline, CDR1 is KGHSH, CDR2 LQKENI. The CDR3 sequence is CASSEAQTQYF. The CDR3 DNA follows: TGTGCCAGCTCAGAAGCCCAGACCCAGTACTTC.

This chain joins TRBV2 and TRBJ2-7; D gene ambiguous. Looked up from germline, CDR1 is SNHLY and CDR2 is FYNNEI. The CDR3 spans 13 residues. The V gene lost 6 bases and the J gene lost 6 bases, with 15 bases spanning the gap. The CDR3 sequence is CASRDNAGREQYF. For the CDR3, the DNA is TGTGCCAGCAGAGACAACGCCGGACGCGAGCAGTACTTC.

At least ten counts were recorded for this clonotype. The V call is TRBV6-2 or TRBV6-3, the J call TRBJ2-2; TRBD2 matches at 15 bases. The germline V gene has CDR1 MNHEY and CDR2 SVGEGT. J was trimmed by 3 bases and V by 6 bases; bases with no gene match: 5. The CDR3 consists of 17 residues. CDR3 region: CASSLRTSGRDTGELFF. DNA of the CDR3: TGTGCCAGCAGCCTTCGGACTAGCGGGAGGGACACCGGGGAGCTGTTTTTT.

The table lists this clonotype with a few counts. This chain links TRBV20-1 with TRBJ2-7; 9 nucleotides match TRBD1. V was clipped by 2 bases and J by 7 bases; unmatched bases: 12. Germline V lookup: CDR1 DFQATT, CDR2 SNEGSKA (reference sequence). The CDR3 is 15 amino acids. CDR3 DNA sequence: TGCAGTGCTAGAATCACAGGGGGCGCCCCGTGGGAGCAGTACTTC. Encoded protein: CSARITGGAPWEQYF.

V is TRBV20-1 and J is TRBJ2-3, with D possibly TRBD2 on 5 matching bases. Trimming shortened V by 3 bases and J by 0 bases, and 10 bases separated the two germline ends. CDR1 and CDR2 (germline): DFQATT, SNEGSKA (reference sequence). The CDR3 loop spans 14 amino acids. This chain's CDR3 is CSASKAVSTDTQYF. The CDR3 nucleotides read TGCAGTGCTAGTAAAGCGGTTAGCACAGATACGCAGTATTTT.

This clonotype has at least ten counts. CDR3 amino acids: CASRLQGETYEQYF. The CDR3 DNA reads TGCGCCAGCAGATTACAGGGAGAGACCTACGAGCAGTACTTC. This sequence joins TRBV5-1 and TRBJ2-7, with D tentatively TRBD1 (6 bases). The germline gives CDR1 SGHRS, CDR2 YFSETQ. The CDR3 is made up of 14 amino acids. Trimming removed 5 bases from V and 2 bases from J, with 14 bases in between.

CDR3 sequence reads: CASSSLLGSFYNEQFF. Here the CDR3 DNA reads TGTGCCAGCAGCTCCCTACTCGGGAGTTTCTACAATGAGCAGTTCTTC. The V call is TRBV7-2, the J call TRBJ2-1; tentatively, D is TRBD2 (6 bases). The V and J ends lost 4 bases and 3 bases respectively, with 16 bases between them. CDR1 is SGHTA, CDR2 FQGNSA, per germline. The CDR3 consists of 16 residues.

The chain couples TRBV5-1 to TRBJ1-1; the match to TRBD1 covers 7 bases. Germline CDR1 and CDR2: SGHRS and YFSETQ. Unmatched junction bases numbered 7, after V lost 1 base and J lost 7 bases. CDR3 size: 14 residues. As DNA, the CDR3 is TGCGCCAGCAGCTTGTTAACAGGGGACATTGAAGCTTTCTTT. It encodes CASSLLTGDIEAFF.

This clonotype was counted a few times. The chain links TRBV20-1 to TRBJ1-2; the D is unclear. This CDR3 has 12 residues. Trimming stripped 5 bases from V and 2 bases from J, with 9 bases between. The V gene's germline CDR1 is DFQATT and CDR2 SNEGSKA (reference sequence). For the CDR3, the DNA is TGCAGTGCTGTCGAAGCAAACTATGGCTACACCTTC. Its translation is CSAVEANYGYTF.

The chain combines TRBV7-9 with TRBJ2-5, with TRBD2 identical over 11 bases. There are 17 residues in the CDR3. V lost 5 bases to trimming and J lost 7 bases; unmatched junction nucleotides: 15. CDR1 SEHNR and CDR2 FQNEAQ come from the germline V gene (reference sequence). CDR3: CASSPAGTSGIKLTQYF. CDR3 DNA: TGTGCCAGCAGCCCCGCCGGGACTAGCGGTATCAAGCTGACCCAGTACTTC. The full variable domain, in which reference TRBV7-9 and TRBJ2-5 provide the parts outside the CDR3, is DTGVSQNPRHKITKRGQNVTFRCDPISEHNRLYWYRQTLGQGPEFLTYFQNEAQLEKSRLLSDRFSAERPKGSFSTLEIQRTEQGDSAMYLCASSPAGTSGIKLTQYFGPGTRLLVL.

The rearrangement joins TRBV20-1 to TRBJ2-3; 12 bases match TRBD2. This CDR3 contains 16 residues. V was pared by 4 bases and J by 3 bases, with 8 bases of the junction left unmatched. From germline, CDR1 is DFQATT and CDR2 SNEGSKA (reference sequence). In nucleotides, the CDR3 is TGCAGTGCTACCCCAGGACTAGCGGGAAAGACAGATACGCAGTATTTT. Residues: CSATPGLAGKTDTQYF.

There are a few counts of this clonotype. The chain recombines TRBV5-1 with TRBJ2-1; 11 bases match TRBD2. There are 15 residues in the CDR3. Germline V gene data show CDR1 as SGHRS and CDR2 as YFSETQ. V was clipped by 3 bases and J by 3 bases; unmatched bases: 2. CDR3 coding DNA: TGCGCCAGCAGCTCTGGACTAGCGGGCTACAATGAGCAGTTCTTC. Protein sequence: CASSSGLAGYNEQFF.

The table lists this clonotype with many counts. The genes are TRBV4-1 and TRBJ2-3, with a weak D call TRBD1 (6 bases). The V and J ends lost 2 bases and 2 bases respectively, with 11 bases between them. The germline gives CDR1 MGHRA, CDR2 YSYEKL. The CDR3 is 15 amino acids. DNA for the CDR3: TGCGCCAGCAGCCAACGTAGGACAGACACAGATACGCAGTATTTT. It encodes CASSQRRTDTDTQYF.

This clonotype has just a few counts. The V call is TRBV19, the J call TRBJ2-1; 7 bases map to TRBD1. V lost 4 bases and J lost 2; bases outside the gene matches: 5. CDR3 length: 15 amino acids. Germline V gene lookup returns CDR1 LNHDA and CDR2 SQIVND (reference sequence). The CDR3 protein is CASSTGTVPYNEQFF. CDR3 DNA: TGTGCCAGTAGTACCGGGACAGTCCCCTACAATGAGCAGTTCTTC.